Given below is one TCR beta chain in context. Trimming shortened V by 5 bases and J by 2 bases, and 10 bases separated the two germline ends. Germline V gene lookup returns CDR1 SGHTA and CDR2 FQGTGA. The CDR3 runs 13 residues. The sample belongs to a study of blood T cell repertoires in COVID-19. Authors' data handling: Amplifying reference gene primers gave estimates of nucleated cell counts. The repertoire was sequenced with immunoSEQ multiplex PCR; TCRdb's copy has only in-frame clones and lacks some. V and J calls and clone size follow that table, whereas D and trimming were derived from the DNA. This sample yields some 74,000 clones, of which over 70% are seen a single time; 10% to 15% belongs to the top ten.

This TCR was sampled from a human donor in a cohort sampled during active COVID-19. The sequencing input was peripheral blood. V is TRBV7-3 and J is TRBJ2-7; a possible D gene is TRBD1 (5 bases). The CDR3 protein is CASSPGYAYEQYF. In DNA, the CDR3 is TGTGCCAGCAGCCCAGGGTACGCCTACGAGCAGTACTTC. The full variable domain, rest sourced from reference TRBV7-3 and TRBJ2-7, is GAGVSQTPSNKVTEKGKYVELRCDPISGHTALYWYRQSLGQGPEFLIYFQGTGAADDSGLPNDRFFAVRPEGSVSTLKIQRTERGDSAVYLCASSPGYAYEQYFGPGTRLTVT.